This T cell receptor (beta chain) emerged from a study of cytomegalovirus exposure and HLA in healthy donors. Findings of the study overall: A missense DCLRE1C variant was associated with V- and J-gene trimming of TCR beta chains in a later analysis, and an independent cohort replicated the association. In a later analysis, the majority of CMV-associated beta chains seemingly showed HLA restriction. Three chains linked to CMV were shown in vitro to be specific for CMV antigens.

The CDR3 is made up of 21 amino acids. V was pared by 0 bases and J by 3 bases, with 23 bases of the junction left unmatched. CDR1 MGHRA and CDR2 YSYEKL come from the germline V gene. 13 Jbeta primers and 60 Vbeta primers were used for the PCR. Original methodology: Some 9.9 million shared chains were among approximately 80 million unique TCR beta chains counted in a later analysis. Using immunoSEQ multiplex PCR, the repertoire was profiled, and TCRdb retains in-frame clones only, with some absent. V, J and clone size derive from that table, while D and trimming were established from the DNA sequence. The profile covers 150,000 to 200,000 clones, with 84% appearing a single time and around 5% taken by the ten largest. Details on this clone: Its specificity is not known.

The origin of this receptor is a man aged 18 to 30 in good health and CMV-seronegative. The rearrangement uses TRBV4-1 and TRBJ2-7; 7 positions match TRBD1. The sample comprised PBMCs. The CDR3 DNA is TGCGCCAGCAGCCAAGAAGGGGGACAGTGGGGTCCGTCGGGAAGGGGCTACGAGCAGTACTTC. Translating it yields CASSQEGGQWGPSGRGYEQYF.